The 5 T cell receptor beta chains below come from one sample, sequenced in a study of T-cell reconstitution after alpha-beta-depleted transplantation in children. Unique molecular identifiers were built into the TCRbeta library. TCRdb itself ran the PCR reads through MiXCR, one entry per CDR3 protein. This table holds about 240,000 distinct CDR3 sequences, more than 10% found once. The sequencing here drew on PBMCs from the stem cell graft donor, taken from the stem cell graft. The receptors here all came from a human donor who donated a stem cell graft to a child with acute lymphoblastic leukemia.

This clonotype has a count of ten or more. V gene TRBV7-9 combines with J gene TRBJ2-5; TRBD2 aligns across 7 bases. V was pared by 5 bases and J by 0 bases, with 3 bases of the junction left unmatched. The CDR3 has 14 residues. The germline V gene has CDR1 SEHNR and CDR2 FQNEAQ (reference sequence). In DNA, the CDR3 is TGTGCCAGCAGCCCGCGGGGGAACCAAGAGACCCAGTACTTC. It codes for CASSPRGNQETQYF.

The chain uses TRBV20-1 and TRBJ2-7; D is uncertain. The CDR3 has 12 residues. Germline lookup yields CDR1 DFQATT and CDR2 SNEGSKA (reference sequence). V shed 3 bases and J shed 5 bases, with 11 bases lying between them. The CDR3 sequence: CSARVPRDEQYF. The CDR3 coding sequence is TGCAGTGCTAGGGTCCCCCGAGACGAGCAGTACTTC.

This clonotype was picked up many times. This chain joins TRBV5-1 and TRBJ1-1; D is perhaps TRBD1 (6 bases). CDR1 and CDR2 from the germline V gene are SGHRS and YFSETQ. The V gene lost 4 bases and the J gene lost 0 bases, with 19 bases spanning the gap. The CDR3 spans 17 residues. CDR3 bases: TGCGCCAGCAGCACCAACCTACAGGGAGTGGTGAACACTGAAGCTTTCTTT. Its protein is CASSTNLQGVVNTEAFF.

Many counts were recorded for this clonotype. The J gene is TRBJ2-7, the V gene TRBV11-2; 10 bases are shared with TRBD1. The CDR3 spans 18 residues. The V gene end was trimmed by 4 bases and the J gene end by 3 bases; junction bases not matched to a gene: 15. CDR1 is SGHAT, CDR2 FQNNGV, per germline. CDR3 DNA sequence: TGTGCCAGCAGCTCACCATTAACCGGGACAGGGGCCTACTACGAGCAGTACTTC. Translating gives CASSSPLTGTGAYYEQYF. The full variable domain, with the rest looked up from reference TRBV11-2 and TRBJ2-7, is EAGVAQSPRYKIIEKRQSVAFWCNPISGHATLYWYQQILGQGPKLLIQFQNNGVVDDSQLPKDRFSAERLKGVDSTLKIQPAKLEDSAVYLCASSSPLTGTGAYYEQYFGPGTRLTVT.

As regards this clonotype: This may come from a read error, since a much larger clone is one base off. This chain joins TRBV10-2 and TRBJ1-1, with D unclear. The CDR3 is 11 residues long. Germline V gene sequence: CDR1 WSHSY, CDR2 SAAADI. In nucleotides, the CDR3 is TGCGCCAGCAGTGAAGGAACTGAATCTTTCTTT. Translation: CASSEGTESFF.